Listed below are T cell receptor beta chains from one sample, sequenced in a study of tumor-infiltrating lymphocytes in primary liver carcinoma. TCRdb passed the multiplex PCR reads through MiXCR, listing each CDR3 protein once. The table includes tens of thousands of distinct CDR3 sequences, about 77% detected once. Specimen: liver tumor tissue from sampling region 5. The receptors here all came from a middle-aged man with primary liver carcinoma and hepatitis B virus infection. The CDR3 runs from the conserved cysteine through the conserved F or W. Fields, in order: V gene, clone size, J gene, D gene, CDR3 DNA, CDR3 protein. The D gene is left open where the match is weak. The size field is filled for only some rows; it gives once, few, many or a size class.

TRBV11-2	-	TRBJ2-7	TRBD1	TGTGCCACCAGCTTACGATGGACAGGGGAGAACGAGCAGTACTTT	CATSLRWTGENEQYF
TRBV28	many	TRBJ1-3	TRBD1	TGTGCCAGCAGTCTCCGAGACAGGGGCGCAGGAAACACCATATATTTT	CASSLRDRGAGNTIYF
TRBV6-5	once	TRBJ2-7	-	TGTGCCAGCAGGCCCGGACTCTCCTACGAACATTACTTC	CASRPGLSYEHYF
TRBV7-9	-	TRBJ2-5	-	TGTGCCAGCAGCTTAGACGAGACCCAGTACTTC	CASSLDETQYF
TRBV7-8	-	TRBJ2-7	-	TGTGCCAACAGCCTAGTGAGTAGTAATGCTGCCTACGAGCAGTACTTC	CANSLVSSNAAYEQYF
TRBV20-1	few	TRBJ2-7	-	TGCAGTGCTAAATGGGACGCATACGAGCAGTACTTC	CSAKWDAYEQYF
TRBV29-1	-	TRBJ1-1	-	TGCAGCGTCATCAGAGGGGGTGTGAACACTGAAGCTTTCTTT	CSVIRGGVNTEAFF
TRBV12-3/TRBV12-4	-	TRBJ1-5	-	TGTGCCAGCACGCGGGGCGCCGCAATAGATCGGCCCCAGCATTTT	CASTRGAAIDRPQHF
TRBV5-5	medium-sized	TRBJ2-2	-	TGTGCCAGCAGACTCCACACCGGGGAGCTGTTTTTT	CASRLHTGELFF
TRBV28	once	TRBJ2-1	TRBD2	TGTGTCAGCAGAAATAGCGGGAGCTCCTACAATGGGCAGTTCTTC	CVSRNSGSSYNGQFF
TRBV11-2	-	TRBJ1-6	-	TGTGCCAACAGCTTACACAGTGGGCTTTCACCCCCCCACTTT	CANSLHSGLSPPHF
TRBV29-1	-	TRBJ2-5	-	TGCAGCGTCCTACCAGCGATGGAGACCCAGTACTTC	CSVLPAMETQYF
TRBV29-1	-	TRBJ2-7	TRBD1	TGCAGCGTACAAGTTGCAGGGGGCGAGGACAAGCAGTACTTC	CSVQVAGGEDKQYF
TRBV7-9	-	TRBJ2-7	TRBD1	TGCGCCAGCAGCCAGGGACAGTGCGAGCAGTACTTC	CASSQGQCEQYF
TRBV5-4	many	TRBJ1-2	-	TGTGCCAGCAGCCCGGGGGGGGCAGTGGACTATGGCTACACCTTC	CASSPGGAVDYGYTF
TRBV25-1	few	TRBJ2-1	-	TGTGCCAGCAGACCGGGCTATTACAATGAGCAGATCTTC	CASRPGYYNEQIF
TRBV10-2	-	TRBJ2-5	TRBD2	TGCGCCAGCAGGGGAGGGACGGAGGGGACCCAGTACTTC	CASRGGTEGTQYF
TRBV29-1	-	TRBJ2-7	-	TGTAGCGTTGAATCTGTGGGCCGGCAGTATTTC	CSVESVGRQYF
TRBV5-4	-	TRBJ2-5	-	TGTGCTAGCAGCCCAGTACAGGTGGGGGAGACCCAATACTTC	CASSPVQVGETQYF
TRBV11-2	-	TRBJ2-5	TRBD2	TGTGCCAGCAGTTTAGATATAAAGGTGGGAGGGCAAGAGACCCAGTACTTC	CASSLDIKVGGQETQYF
TRBV10-2	-	TRBJ2-3	-	TGCGCCAGCAGTCGCACAGATGCGCAGTATTTT	CASSRTDAQYF
TRBV10-3	-	TRBJ2-3	-	TGCGCCACCAGTGTAACGACCTACACAGATACGCAGTATTTT	CATSVTTYTDTQYF
TRBV28	-	TRBJ1-4	-	TGTGCCAGCAGTTTAATAGGTCTGATGAATATGGGGGTCCATAATGAAAAACTGTTTTTT	CASSLIGLMNMGVHNEKLFF
TRBV30	many	TRBJ2-3	-	TGTGCCTGGGGACTAGATACGCAGTATTTT	CAWGLDTQYF
TRBV7-8	-	TRBJ2-3	-	TGTGTCAACAGTGAGGGACATCCAAAGGCAGATACGCAGTATTTT	CVNSEGHPKADTQYF
TRBV11-1	-	TRBJ2-7	-	TGTGCCAGCAGCTTAACCATAGGGATTGTCTACGAGCAGTACTTC	CASSLTIGIVYEQYF
TRBV6-6	-	TRBJ1-5	-	TGTGCCAGTCGAAGTGGAGAGCAGCCCCAGCATTTT	CASRSGEQPQHF
TRBV11-1	-	TRBJ2-1	-	TGTGCCTGCAGAAAAAAAATGAGGATAGGAGGAGATGAGCAGTTCTTC	CACRKKMRIGGDEQFF
TRBV5-6	-	TRBJ2-1	-	-	CAGSFGLGSSGYNEEFF
TRBV12-3/TRBV12-4	-	TRBJ2-1	-	TGTGCCAGGAGTCCAATCCTAGGGACTAGAGACAGGGAATCCTACAATGAGCAGTTCTTC	CARSPILGTRDRESYNEQFF